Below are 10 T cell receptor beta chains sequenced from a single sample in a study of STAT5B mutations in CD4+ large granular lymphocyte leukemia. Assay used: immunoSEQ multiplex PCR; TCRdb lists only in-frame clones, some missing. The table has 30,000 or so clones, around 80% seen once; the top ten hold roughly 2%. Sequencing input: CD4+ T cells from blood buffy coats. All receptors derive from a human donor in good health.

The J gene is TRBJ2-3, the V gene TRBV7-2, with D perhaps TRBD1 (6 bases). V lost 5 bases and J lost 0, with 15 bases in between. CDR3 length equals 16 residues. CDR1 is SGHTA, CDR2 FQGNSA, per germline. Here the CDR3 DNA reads TGTGCCAGCAGCCCATACCGGGACACGAGCACAGATACGCAGTATTTT. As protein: CASSPYRDTSTDTQYF.

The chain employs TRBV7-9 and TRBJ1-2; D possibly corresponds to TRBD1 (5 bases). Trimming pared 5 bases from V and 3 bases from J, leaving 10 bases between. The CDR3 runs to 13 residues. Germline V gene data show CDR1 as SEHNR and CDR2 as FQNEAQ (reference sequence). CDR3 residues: CASSPGSDYGYTF. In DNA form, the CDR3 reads TGTGCCAGCAGCCCAGGGTCAGACTATGGCTACACCTTC.

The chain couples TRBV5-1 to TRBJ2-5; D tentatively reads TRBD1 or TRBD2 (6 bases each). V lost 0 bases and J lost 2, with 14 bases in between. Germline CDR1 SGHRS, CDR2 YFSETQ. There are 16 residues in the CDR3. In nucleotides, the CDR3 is TGCGCCAGCAGCTTGGTTCGGGGGCTGGGGCAAGAGACCCAGTACTTC. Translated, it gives CASSLVRGLGQETQYF.

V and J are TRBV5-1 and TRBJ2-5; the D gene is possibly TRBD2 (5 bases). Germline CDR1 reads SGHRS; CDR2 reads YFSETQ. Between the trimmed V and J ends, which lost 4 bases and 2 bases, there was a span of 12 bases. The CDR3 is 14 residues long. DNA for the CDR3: TGCGCCAGCAGCCCCTTGGACTTTCAAGAGACCCAGTACTTC. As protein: CASSPLDFQETQYF.

The CDR3 loop reads CASRSRGSSYEQYF. The CDR3 region has the DNA TGCGCCAGCAGATCCAGGGGGAGTTCCTACGAGCAGTACTTC. The V call is TRBV5-1, the J call TRBJ2-7; 7 nucleotides agree with TRBD1. V shed 5 bases, J shed 1 base, and the junction held 6 bases outside the gene matches. The CDR3 is 14 residues long. From germline, CDR1 is SGHRS and CDR2 YFSETQ.

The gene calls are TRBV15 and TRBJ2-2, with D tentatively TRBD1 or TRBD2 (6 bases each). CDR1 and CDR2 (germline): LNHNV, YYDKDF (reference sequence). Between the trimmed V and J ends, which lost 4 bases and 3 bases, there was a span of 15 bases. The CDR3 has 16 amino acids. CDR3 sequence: CATSTRGPRDTGELFF. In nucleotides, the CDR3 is TGTGCCACCAGCACTCGGGGGCCCAGGGACACCGGGGAGCTGTTTTTT.

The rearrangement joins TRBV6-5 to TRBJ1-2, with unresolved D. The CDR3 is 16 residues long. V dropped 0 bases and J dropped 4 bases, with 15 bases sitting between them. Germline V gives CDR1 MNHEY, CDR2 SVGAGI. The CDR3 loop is CASSYSGPGFGYGYTF. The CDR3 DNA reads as TGTGCCAGCAGTTACTCGGGCCCGGGATTTGGCTATGGCTACACCTTC.

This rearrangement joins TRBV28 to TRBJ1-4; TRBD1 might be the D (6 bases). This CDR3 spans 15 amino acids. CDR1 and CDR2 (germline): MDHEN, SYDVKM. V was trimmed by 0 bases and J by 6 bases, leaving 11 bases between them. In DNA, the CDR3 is TGTGCCAGCAGTTTATGGGTGAAGGGGGATGAAAAACTGTTTTTT. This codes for CASSLWVKGDEKLFF.

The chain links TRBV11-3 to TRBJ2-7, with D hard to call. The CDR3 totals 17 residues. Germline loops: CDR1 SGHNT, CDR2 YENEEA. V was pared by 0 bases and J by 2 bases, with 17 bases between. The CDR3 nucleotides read TGTGCCAGCAGCTTAGAAAAGTGGGGTTTTCTTACCTACGAGCAGTACTTC. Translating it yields CASSLEKWGFLTYEQYF. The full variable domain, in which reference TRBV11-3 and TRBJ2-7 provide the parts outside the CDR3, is EAGVVQSPRYKIIEKKQPVAFWCNPISGHNTLYWYLQNLGQGPELLIRYENEEAVDDSQLPKDRFSAERLKGVDSTLKIQPAELGDSAVYLCASSLEKWGFLTYEQYFGPGTRLTVT.

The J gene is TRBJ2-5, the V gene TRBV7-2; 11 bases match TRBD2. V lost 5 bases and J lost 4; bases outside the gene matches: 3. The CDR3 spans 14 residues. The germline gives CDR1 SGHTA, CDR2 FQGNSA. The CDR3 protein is CASSLSGRGETQYF. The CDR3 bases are TGTGCCAGCAGCCTTAGCGGGAGGGGAGAGACCCAGTACTTC. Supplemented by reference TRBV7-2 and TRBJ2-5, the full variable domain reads GAGVSQSPSNKVTEKGKDVELRCDPISGHTALYWYRQSLGQGLEFLIYFQGNSAPDKSGLPSDRFSAERTGGSVSTLTIQRTQQEDSAVYLCASSLSGRGETQYFGPGTRLLVL.